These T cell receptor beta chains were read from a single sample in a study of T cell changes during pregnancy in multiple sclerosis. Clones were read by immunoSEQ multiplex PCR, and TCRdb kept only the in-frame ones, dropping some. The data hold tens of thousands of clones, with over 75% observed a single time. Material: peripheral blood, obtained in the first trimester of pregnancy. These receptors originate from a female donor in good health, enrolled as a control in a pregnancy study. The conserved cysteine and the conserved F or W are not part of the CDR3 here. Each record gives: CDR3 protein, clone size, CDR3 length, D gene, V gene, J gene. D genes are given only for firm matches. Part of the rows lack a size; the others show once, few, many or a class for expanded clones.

ASSTITGTGNSPLH	.	14	TRBD1	TRBV19	TRBJ1-6
ASSLGQGNTEAF	few	12	TRBD1	TRBV7-9	TRBJ1-1
ASSSYRSSNTEAF	.	13	.	TRBV6-1	TRBJ1-1
AWMSNRGNQPQH	.	12	TRBD1	TRBV30	TRBJ1-5
ASSQVGLAASEQY	once	13	TRBD2	TRBV4-2	TRBJ2-7
ASSVIFWKGPTGRPNTGELF	.	20	TRBD1	TRBV28	TRBJ2-2
SVGVAGNSPLH	.	11	.	TRBV29-1	TRBJ1-6
ASSPALRGSRIYGYT	.	15	.	TRBV7-9	TRBJ1-2
ASSQDPNGGLDEQF	.	14	.	TRBV4-2	TRBJ2-1
SVVDSPYEQY	.	10	.	TRBV29-1	TRBJ2-7
ASISSGGSYNEQF	.	13	TRBD2	TRBV5-1	TRBJ2-1
ASSYGGRYEQY	.	11	TRBD2	TRBV6-5	TRBJ2-7
ASSFIQGETQY	.	11	.	TRBV5-6	TRBJ2-5
ASSDSRWGSGELF	.	13	.	TRBV6-4	TRBJ2-2
ASSQPRTGYGYT	.	12	TRBD1	TRBV4-1	TRBJ1-2
ASTGSVNQPQH	.	11	.	TRBV6-5	TRBJ1-5
ARSFSGEQY	.	9	.	TRBV5-3	TRBJ2-7
ASSLAAGGTSSYEQY	.	15	TRBD2	TRBV11-2	TRBJ2-7
ASSVGPLAGVSSYEQY	.	16	TRBD2	TRBV9	TRBJ2-7
ASSFAGALYEQY	.	12	TRBD2	TRBV6-6	TRBJ2-7
ASSPNTDTQY	.	10	.	TRBV18	TRBJ2-3
AIRDSSKGTEAF	.	12	TRBD1	TRBV10-3	TRBJ1-1
ASSQFSGAREF	.	11	TRBD2	TRBV5-5	TRBJ2-1
ASRAGTGDHEQY	.	12	TRBD1	TRBV2	TRBJ2-7
ASSLNRDYTEAF	.	12	.	TRBV5-1	TRBJ1-1
ASSPLTEQY	.	9	.	TRBV5-8	TRBJ2-7
ASSLLEYQETQY	once	12	.	TRBV7-9	TRBJ2-5
ASTRDSPLETQY	.	12	TRBD1	TRBV5-1	TRBJ2-5
ASGGSGWNTEAF	.	12	.	TRBV19	TRBJ1-1
ASSIGIRESSYNSPLH	.	16	.	TRBV19	TRBJ1-6
ASSSTSGSESYNEQF	.	15	TRBD2	TRBV11-3	TRBJ2-1
ASKPYEQY	once	8	.	TRBV2	TRBJ2-7
ASSTGTPYSNQPQH	.	14	.	TRBV19	TRBJ1-5
ASSVGGSVNTEAF	.	13	.	TRBV9	TRBJ1-1
ASSIGTGTYSNQPQH	.	15	TRBD1	TRBV19	TRBJ1-5